The 27 T cell receptor beta chains listed next were all sequenced from one sample in a study of T-cell reconstitution after alpha-beta-depleted transplantation in children. The authors prepared the TCRbeta library with unique molecular identifiers. In TCRdb, the PCR reads were re-called with MiXCR into one record per CDR3 protein. The sample contains approximately 520,000 distinct CDR3 sequences, approximately 32% of which appear only once. The sample was PBMCs from the stem cell graft donor, taken from the stem cell graft. Receptor source: a human donor who donated a stem cell graft to a child with aplastic anemia.

The chain recombines TRBV4-3 with TRBJ2-7, with 7 bases fitting TRBD2. There are 18 residues in the CDR3. The V segment lost 0 bases and the J segment 0 bases; nucleotides outside the gene matches: 11. The germline V gene has CDR1 LGHNA and CDR2 YSLEER. The CDR3 spells CASSQDFLAVPSSYEQYF. The CDR3 region has the DNA TGCGCCAGCAGCCAAGATTTCCTAGCGGTCCCGAGCTCCTACGAGCAGTACTTC.

The chain has TRBV6-5 and TRBJ2-5; the D is unclear. V was clipped by 0 bases and J by 4 bases, with 6 bases between them. Germline values: CDR1 MNHEY, CDR2 SVGAGI. CDR3 length: 13 residues. DNA for the CDR3: TGTGCCAGCAGTTACTCCAGTCCAGAGACCCAGTACTTC. Translation: CASSYSSPETQYF.

This clonotype was recorded once. The chain recombines TRBV9 with TRBJ1-1; no clear D gene. V was cut by 1 base and J by 3 bases, with 7 bases left in between. CDR1 and CDR2 (germline): SGDLS, YYNGEE. There are 13 residues in the CDR3. The DNA for the CDR3 is TGTGCCAGCAGCGTAACCGGGTACACTGAAGCTTTCTTT. Protein product: CASSVTGYTEAFF.

The V call is TRBV6-5, the J call TRBJ1-1; no clear D gene. The length of the CDR3 is 11 residues. Trimming stripped 4 bases from V and 4 bases from J, with 4 bases between. Looked up from germline, CDR1 is MNHEY and CDR2 is SVGAGI. CDR3 sequence reads: CASSSPTEAFF. The CDR3 region has the DNA TGTGCCAGCAGTTCTCCCACTGAAGCTTTCTTT.

In its sample, this clonotype was seen a few times. The chain is built from TRBV20-1 and TRBJ2-5; TRBD1 agrees at 11 bases. Germline V gene data show CDR1 as DFQATT and CDR2 as SNEGSKA (reference sequence). With 3 bases clipped from V and 5 bases from J, the junction kept 5 bases outside the gene matches. The CDR3 runs 14 residues. The CDR3 DNA sequence: TGCAGTGCTAGTAGGACAGGGGGCTTGGAGACCCAGTACTTC. Its protein is CSASRTGGLETQYF.

This clonotype was seen a handful of times. The genes are TRBV4-3 and TRBJ1-1; D possibly corresponds to TRBD1 (5 bases). This CDR3 comprises 14 residues. CDR1 LGHNA and CDR2 YSLEER come from the germline V gene. The V gene lost 4 bases and the J gene lost 5 bases, with 14 bases spanning the gap. The CDR3 region is CASSLERGRTEAFF. The CDR3 DNA is TGCGCCAGCAGCCTCGAGCGGGGCCGGACTGAAGCTTTCTTT.

This chain connects TRBV20-1 to TRBJ1-5; a weak D match, TRBD1 (6 bases). CDR1 is DFQATT and CDR2 is SNEGSKA in the germline V gene (reference sequence). The CDR3 contains 14 residues. V lost 5 bases and J 1 base, leaving 12 bases between the germline ends. This CDR3 reads CSARDTNSNQPQHF. CDR3 DNA: TGCAGTGCTCGGGACACGAACAGCAATCAGCCCCAGCATTTT.

This chain connects TRBV5-4 to TRBJ2-3; no definite D call. Germline lookup yields CDR1 SGHNT and CDR2 YYREEE (reference sequence). CDR3 length: 12 residues. Trimming removed 4 bases from V and 6 bases from J, with 9 bases in between. CDR3 nucleotide sequence: TGTGCCAGCAGCGGCTCCTCGGATACGCAGTATTTT. It codes for CASSGSSDTQYF.

This clonotype was counted a few times. This chain connects TRBV7-2 to TRBJ2-1, with 9 nucleotides matching TRBD2. The CDR3 totals 14 residues. After removal of 0 bases from V and 6 bases from J, the junction contained 0 bases not matched to a gene. Germline V CDR1 and CDR2: SGHTA, FQGNSA. CDR3 in amino acids: CASSLASGSNEQFF. The CDR3 region has the DNA TGTGCCAGCAGCTTAGCTAGCGGGAGCAATGAGCAGTTCTTC.

This chain joins TRBV5-6 and TRBJ2-2, with D possibly matching TRBD2 (5 bases). Looked up from germline, CDR1 is SGHDT and CDR2 is YYEEEE. Trimming shortened V by 0 bases and J by 1 base, and 7 bases separated the two germline ends. The CDR3 is 15 residues long. This CDR3 is CASSLGGLNTGELFF. The CDR3 DNA reads as TGTGCCAGCAGCTTGGGTGGACTGAACACCGGGGAGCTGTTTTTT.

The chain is built from TRBV7-2 and TRBJ2-5, with D possibly TRBD2 on 6 matching bases. Trimming shortened V by 1 base and J by 4 bases, and 13 bases separated the two germline ends. The length of the CDR3 is 15 residues. Germline loops: CDR1 SGHTA, CDR2 FQGNSA. DNA for the CDR3: TGTGCCAGCAGCTTAGGGGGACTCGGAGGAGAGACCCAGTACTTC. It is translated as CASSLGGLGGETQYF.

V is TRBV29-1 and J is TRBJ2-1; no clear D. The CDR3 totals 11 residues. V was trimmed by 4 bases and J by 4 bases, leaving 5 bases between them. Germline V gene data show CDR1 as SQVTM and CDR2 as ANQGSEA. The CDR3, as DNA: TGCAGCGTTGTGCCTTACAATGAGCAGTTCTTC. Its protein product is CSVVPYNEQFF.

The rearrangement joins TRBV27 to TRBJ2-4, with TRBD2 matching over 10 bases. In germline, CDR1 is MNHEY, CDR2 SMNVEV (reference sequence). This CDR3 spans 18 amino acids. Unmatched junction bases numbered 9, after V lost 2 bases and J lost 2 bases. CDR3 protein: CASSLLAGVRISKNIQYF. The CDR3 DNA sequence: TGTGCCAGCAGTTTACTAGCGGGAGTCCGAATATCCAAAAACATTCAGTACTTC.

In this sample, this clonotype turned up a few times. The chain carries TRBV6-2 or TRBV6-3 and TRBJ1-1; D is perhaps TRBD1 (5 bases). Between the trimmed V and J ends, which lost 2 bases and 4 bases, there was a span of 8 bases. CDR3 size: 13 residues. CDR1 is MNHEY, CDR2 SVGEGT, per germline. CDR3 bases: TGTGCCAGCAGTTACGAGGGGTCCACTGAAGCTTTCTTT. It is translated as CASSYEGSTEAFF.

The chain recombines TRBV29-1 with TRBJ2-2; TRBD1 or TRBD2 may be the D gene (5 bases each). The V gene's germline CDR1 is SQVTM and CDR2 ANQGSEA. This CDR3 region has 14 residues. V shed 6 bases and J shed 6 bases, with 17 bases lying between them. The CDR3 loop reads CSVLRDQHAGELFF. For the CDR3, the DNA is TGCAGCGTCCTCCGGGACCAGCATGCCGGGGAGCTGTTTTTT.

This clonotype turned up a few times. The rearrangement uses TRBV7-2 and TRBJ1-1; 7 bases are shared with TRBD1. After removal of 0 bases from V and 1 base from J, the junction contained 5 bases not matched to a gene. Germline V gives CDR1 SGHTA, CDR2 FQGNSA. This CDR3 contains 16 residues. In DNA, the CDR3 is TGTGCCAGCAGCTTAGCGCCGGGACAGCAGAACACTGAAGCTTTCTTT. Amino acid sequence: CASSLAPGQQNTEAFF.

This clonotype was detected a few times. As DNA, the CDR3 is TGTGCCAGCACCCGGGTGGGGCAGGGGGTCTACACCGGGGAGCTGTTTTTT. Translated, it gives CASTRVGQGVYTGELFF. V usage is TRBV12-3 or TRBV12-4 and J usage is TRBJ2-2; the match to TRBD1 covers 7 bases. The length of the CDR3 is 17 residues. V lost 7 bases, J lost 3 bases, and 14 bases stayed unmatched.

The table lists this clonotype with a few counts. The CDR3 loop is CASSYSWQVANSPLHF. The CDR3, as DNA: TGTGCCAGCAGTTACTCGTGGCAAGTCGCGAATTCACCCCTCCACTTT. The chain recombines TRBV6-5 with TRBJ1-6; D not resolved. Germline V CDR1 and CDR2: MNHEY, SVGAGI. V lost 0 bases and J 7 bases, leaving 13 bases between the germline ends. There are 16 residues in the CDR3.

V and J are TRBV7-2 and TRBJ2-1; 11 positions agree with TRBD2. The CDR3 contains 15 residues. J was trimmed by 9 bases and V by 1 base; bases with no gene match: 5. Germline CDR1 SGHTA, CDR2 FQGNSA. This CDR3 is CASSLVAGGPTEQFF. The CDR3 region has the DNA TGTGCCAGCAGCTTAGTAGCGGGAGGGCCAACTGAGCAGTTCTTC.

V and J are TRBV28 and TRBJ2-7, with D unresolved. CDR1 MDHEN and CDR2 SYDVKM come from the germline V gene. There are 12 residues in the CDR3. Trimming removed 7 bases at V and 3 bases at J, with 10 bases between. The CDR3 bases are TGTGCCAGCACTTCGGAAATCTACGAGCAGTACTTC. Protein product: CASTSEIYEQYF.

The chain has TRBV4-3 and TRBJ1-2; D is ambiguous. The V and J ends lost 0 bases and 4 bases respectively, with 12 bases between them. In germline, CDR1 is LGHNA, CDR2 YSLEER. The CDR3 sequence is 15 residues long. As DNA, the CDR3 is TGCGCCAGCAGCCAAGATCCCGCGGATAGCTATGGCTACACCTTC. Translation: CASSQDPADSYGYTF.

Remarks on this clonotype: One end of the junction varies from germline; a read error may be responsible. The chain joins TRBV7-2 to TRBJ2-5, with 10 bases fitting TRBD2. Per the germline V gene, CDR1 is SGHTA and CDR2 is FQGNSA. This CDR3 has 14 residues. CDR3 coding DNA: TGTGCCAGCAGCGTAGCGGGAGGTGGGGAGACCCAGTACTTC. Protein product: CASSVAGGGETQYF.

The CDR3 DNA follows: TGTGCTAGTGGCCCGACTAGCGGGTACTACAATGAGCAGTTCTTC. Translating gives CASGPTSGYYNEQFF. The J gene is TRBJ2-1, the V gene TRBV12-5; TRBD2 matches 10 bases. This CDR3 comprises 15 residues. With 6 bases clipped from V and 3 bases from J, the junction kept 5 bases outside the gene matches. Per germline, CDR1 LGHNT and CDR2 FRNRAP.

V is TRBV6-2 or TRBV6-3 and J is TRBJ1-1, with D hard to call. CDR1 and CDR2 (germline): MNHEY, SVGEGT. V was pared by 7 bases and J by 1 base, with 16 bases between. The CDR3 totals 15 residues. The CDR3 DNA sequence: TGTGCCAGCATTAAGATCGGGGAGGGGAACACTGAAGCTTTCTTT. This sequence encodes CASIKIGEGNTEAFF.

This clonotype was seen just once. This chain connects TRBV9 to TRBJ2-1, with TRBD2 as a possible D gene (6 bases). In germline, CDR1 is SGDLS, CDR2 YYNGEE. Between the trimmed V and J ends, which lost 0 bases and 2 bases, there was a span of 9 bases. The CDR3 is 15 residues long. CDR3 residues: CASSVAGSTYNEQFF. CDR3 DNA sequence: TGTGCCAGCAGCGTAGCCGGGAGTACCTACAATGAGCAGTTCTTC.

V usage is TRBV29-1 and J usage is TRBJ2-1; 10 bases line up with TRBD1. V shed 2 bases and J 0 bases; nucleotides not matched to a gene: 4. Germline loops: CDR1 SQVTM, CDR2 ANQGSEA. This CDR3 region has 16 residues. In nucleotides, the CDR3 is TGCAGCGTTGAACTGAGACAGGGGGCCTCCTACAATGAGCAGTTCTTC. This translates into CSVELRQGASYNEQFF.

This clonotype turned up a few times. V gene TRBV29-1 combines with J gene TRBJ2-3; D call uncertain. Deletions cut 0 bases from V and 0 bases from J, with 4 bases between. The CDR3 contains 13 residues. The germline gives CDR1 SQVTM, CDR2 ANQGSEA. CDR3 in amino acids: CSVEDGSTDTQYF. The CDR3 coding sequence is TGCAGCGTTGAAGATGGGAGCACAGATACGCAGTATTTT.